A single sample gave rise to the 12 T cell receptor beta chains below, sequenced in a study of PD-L1 blockade in urothelial cancer. The table came from immunoSEQ multiplex PCR; TCRdb's copy has only in-frame clones and leaves some out. This repertoire shows about 95,000 clones, 90% found once; its top ten account for 1.5% to 2%. Time point here: pretreatment peripheral blood. The material was PBMCs, obtained around atezolizumab (anti-PD-L1) treatment. The receptor set was obtained from a man between 60 and 70 years old with urothelial cancer.

V is TRBV27 and J is TRBJ2-7, with 8 bases aligning to TRBD1. The V gene end was trimmed by 6 bases and the J gene end by 4 bases; junction bases not matched to a gene: 5. In germline, CDR1 is MNHEY, CDR2 SMNVEV (reference sequence). This CDR3 is built from 13 residues. CDR3 DNA sequence: TGTGCCAGCAGGGCAGGGGGCGGATACGAGCAGTACTTC. Translating gives CASRAGGGYEQYF.

The V gene is TRBV10-3, the J gene TRBJ2-3, with TRBD2 as a possible D gene (6 bases). Trimming took off 8 bases at V and 5 bases at J, with 14 bases between the two ends. Per germline, CDR1 ENHRY and CDR2 SYGVKD. The CDR3 loop spans 13 amino acids. The CDR3 sequence is CAIQGGVLDTQYF. The CDR3, as DNA: TGTGCCATCCAGGGCGGGGTTTTAGATACGCAGTATTTT.

The chain uses TRBV7-8 and TRBJ1-1; the match to TRBD1 covers 7 bases. Per the germline V gene, CDR1 is SGHVS and CDR2 is FQNEAQ. This CDR3 contains 16 residues. V was pared by 6 bases and J by 0 bases, with 10 bases of the junction left unmatched. This CDR3 is CASSFRDSNMNTEAFF. The CDR3 DNA is TGTGCCAGCAGTTTCCGGGACAGTAATATGAACACTGAAGCTTTCTTT.

The CDR3 region is CSVGRGTTGQETQYF. The CDR3 DNA reads as TGCAGCGTTGGTCGGGGAACGACAGGCCAAGAGACCCAGTACTTC. V is TRBV29-1 and J is TRBJ2-5; D might be TRBD1 (6 bases). V shed 4 bases and J shed 1 base, with 16 bases lying between them. Germline V gene lookup returns CDR1 SQVTM and CDR2 ANQGSEA. This CDR3 spans 15 amino acids.

This rearrangement joins TRBV4-1 to TRBJ1-2, with D unresolved. CDR1 MGHRA and CDR2 YSYEKL come from the germline V gene. V lost 1 base, J lost 4 bases, and 16 bases lay in between. The CDR3 contains 16 residues. The CDR3 here is CASSQVISGPGYGYTF. The DNA for the CDR3 is TGCGCCAGCAGCCAAGTAATATCGGGTCCCGGCTATGGCTACACCTTC.

This clone is a singleton in its sample. CDR3 in amino acids: CAISESLGGRNEQFF. The CDR3 bases are TGTGCCATCAGTGAGTCGCTGGGCGGGAGGAATGAGCAGTTCTTC. This chain links TRBV10-3 with TRBJ2-1, with TRBD2 matching over 8 bases. V lost 0 bases to trimming and J lost 7 bases; unmatched junction nucleotides: 5. The V gene's germline CDR1 is ENHRY and CDR2 SYGVKD. The CDR3 runs 15 residues.

The chain combines TRBV7-9 with TRBJ1-1, with no clear D. The germline V gene encodes CDR1 SEHNR and CDR2 FQNEAQ (reference sequence). The CDR3 is 14 amino acids. V lost 4 bases to trimming and J lost 1 base, with 10 bases between them. The CDR3 protein is CASSSRTGNTEAFF. CDR3 sequence (DNA): TGTGCCAGCAGCTCCCGCACGGGGAACACTGAAGCTTTCTTT.

V gene TRBV7-9 combines with J gene TRBJ2-3; D is possibly TRBD1 (5 bases). The CDR3 runs 15 residues. Germline V gene sequence: CDR1 SEHNR, CDR2 FQNEAQ (reference sequence). The V and J ends lost 2 bases and 3 bases respectively, with 12 bases between them. As DNA, the CDR3 is TGTGCCAGCAGCTTAAGTCAGGGTTTGACAGATACGCAGTATTTT. Encoded protein: CASSLSQGLTDTQYF.

This clone was detected once. This chain uses TRBV7-2 with TRBJ2-5, with unresolved D. CDR1 and CDR2 from the germline V gene are SGHTA and FQGNSA. The CDR3 extends over 13 amino acids. V lost 4 bases and J 5 bases, leaving 11 bases between the germline ends. DNA for the CDR3: TGTGCCAGCAGCTCAATAGTCCGGGAGACCCAGTACTTC. Translation gives CASSSIVRETQYF.

The chain uses TRBV5-1 and TRBJ2-5, with 10 nucleotides matching TRBD1. The CDR3 sequence is 14 residues long. The V and J ends lost 4 bases and 4 bases, in that order; junction bases with no gene match: 4. CDR1 and CDR2 (germline): SGHRS, YFSETQ. CDR3 sequence: CASSRQGARETQYF. CDR3 sequence (DNA): TGCGCCAGCAGCCGACAGGGGGCCCGAGAGACCCAGTACTTC. The whole variable domain, remainder taken from reference TRBV5-1 and TRBJ2-5, is KAGVTQTPRYLIKTRGQQVTLSCSPISGHRSVSWYQQTPGQGLQFLFEYFSETQRNKGNFPGRFSGRQFSNSRSEMNVSTLELGDSALYLCASSRQGARETQYFGPGTRLLVL.

This clone came up once. The rearrangement links TRBV7-6 to TRBJ2-1; 11 nucleotides line up with TRBD2. J gave up 4 bases and V 8 bases, and 4 bases lay outside the gene matches. Germline CDR1 SGHVS, CDR2 FNYEAQ. CDR3 length: 14 residues. CDR3 DNA: TGTGCCAGCGCACTAGCGGGGGAGTACAATGAGCAGTTCTTC. As protein: CASALAGEYNEQFF. Using reference TRBV7-6 and TRBJ2-1 for the parts outside the CDR3, the full variable domain is GAGVSQSPRYKVTKRGQDVALRCDPISGHVSLYWYRQALGQGPEFLTYFNYEAQQDKSGLPNDRFSAERPEGSISTLTIQRTEQRDSAMYRCASALAGEYNEQFFGPGTRLTVL.

The V gene is TRBV5-4, the J gene TRBJ2-2, with D unresolved. From germline, CDR1 is SGHNT and CDR2 YYREEE (reference sequence). V was pared by 4 bases and J by 0 bases, with 7 bases between. This CDR3 contains 14 residues. The CDR3 nucleotides are TGTGCCAGCAGCGCAGGATCGAACACCGGGGAGCTGTTTTTT. Translation: CASSAGSNTGELFF.